This T cell receptor beta chain is from a study of shared T cell receptors in the human thymus. V shed 3 bases, J shed 4 bases, and the junction held 4 bases outside the gene matches. Looked up from germline, CDR1 is PRHDT and CDR2 is FYEKMQ (reference sequence). The CDR3 is made up of 15 amino acids. Sequencing used immunoSEQ multiplex PCR; TCRdb keeps in-frame clones, though not all of them. This sample has roughly 68,000 clones; more than 90% occur once, and the top ten carry about 0.033%. Material for sequencing was thymocytes. The receptor's source is a human donor. V and J are TRBV13 and TRBJ2-3; 10 bases agree with TRBD1. CDR3 region: CASSFGTGDADTQYF. The CDR3, as DNA: TGTGCCAGCAGCTTCGGGACAGGGGACGCAGATACGCAGTATTTT.